This T cell receptor (beta chain) was identified during a study of T cell responses to AZD1222 COVID-19 vaccine. Germline V gives CDR1 MNHEY, CDR2 SVGAGI. The CDR3 spans 14 residues. Trimming shortened V by 0 bases and J by 2 bases, and 7 bases separated the two germline ends. Profiling relied on immunoSEQ multiplex PCR, and the TCRdb table lists in-frame clones only, not all of them. The table shows 70,000 to 95,000 clones, with around 87% occurring only once. Study-wide points: Nearly half of unique spike-specific TCRs reportedly avoided B.1.351 and B.1.1.7 mutated regions. Baseline seropositivity occurred in only a handful of AZD1222 recipients. A mostly white British donor set with more females was recruited, and clonal diversity was possibly underestimated.

Comment on this clone: Its antigen is currently unknown.

The source is an adult in good health. J is TRBJ2-5 and V is TRBV6-5; D is ambiguous. The sample here was peripheral blood, taken on day 0 of MenACWY control vaccination. CDR3 residues: CASSYSGSQETQYF. In DNA, the CDR3 is TGTGCCAGCAGTTACTCGGGTTCACAAGAGACCCAGTACTTC.